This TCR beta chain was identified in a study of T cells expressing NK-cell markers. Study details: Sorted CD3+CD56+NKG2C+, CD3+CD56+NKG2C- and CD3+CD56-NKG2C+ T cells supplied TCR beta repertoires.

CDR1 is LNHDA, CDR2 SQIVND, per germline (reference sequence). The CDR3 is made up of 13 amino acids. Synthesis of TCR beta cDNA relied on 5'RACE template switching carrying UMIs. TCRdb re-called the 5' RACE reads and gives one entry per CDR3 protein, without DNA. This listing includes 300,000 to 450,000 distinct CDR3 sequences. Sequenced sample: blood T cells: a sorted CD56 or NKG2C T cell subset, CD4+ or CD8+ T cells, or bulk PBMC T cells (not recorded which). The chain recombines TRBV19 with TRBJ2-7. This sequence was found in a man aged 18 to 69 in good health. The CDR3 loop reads CASSGSPTYEQYF.